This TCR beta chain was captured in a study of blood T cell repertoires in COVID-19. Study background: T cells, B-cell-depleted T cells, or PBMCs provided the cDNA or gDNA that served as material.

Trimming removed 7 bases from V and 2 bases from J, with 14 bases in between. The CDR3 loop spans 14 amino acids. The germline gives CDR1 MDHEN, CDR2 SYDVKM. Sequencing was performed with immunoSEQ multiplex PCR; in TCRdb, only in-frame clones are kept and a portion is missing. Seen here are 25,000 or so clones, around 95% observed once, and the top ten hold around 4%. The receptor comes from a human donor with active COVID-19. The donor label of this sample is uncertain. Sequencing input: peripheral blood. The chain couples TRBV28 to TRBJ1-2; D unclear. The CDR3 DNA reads TGTGCCAGCATCTCGAGGAACCCCAACTATGGCTACACCTTC. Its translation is CASISRNPNYGYTF.